The rows below give T cell receptor beta chains drawn from one sample of a study of vaccination and CD4 T cells after COVID-19. Their target antigens are unknown. Using its own MiXCR run on the PCR reads, TCRdb lists one record per CDR3 protein. The data show around 20,000 distinct CDR3 sequences, 55% to 60% seen once. The starting material was CD4+ T cells from blood, cultured in vitro, obtained after SARS-CoV-2 vaccination. These receptors were obtained from a human donor who had recovered from COVID-19. The CDR3 runs from the conserved cysteine through the conserved F or W. Each record gives: clone size, V gene, D gene, J gene, CDR3 DNA, CDR3 protein. A D gene is named only where the DNA matches it firmly. Clone size appears in some rows only: once, few, many, or a class for an expanded clone.

clone_size: once
v_call: TRBV20-1
d_call: TRBD2
j_call: TRBJ2-2
cdr3_nt: TGCAGCGCTAAACCCCTGGGACTAGCGGGGGTCACCGGGGAGCTGTTTTTT
cdr3_aa: CSAKPLGLAGVTGELFF

clone_size: .
v_call: TRBV19
d_call: TRBD1
j_call: TRBJ1-5
cdr3_nt: TGTGCCAGTAGCCTGTGGCAGGGACAGGGCGGCAATCAGCCCCAGCATTTT
cdr3_aa: CASSLWQGQGGNQPQHF

clone_size: few
v_call: TRBV25-1
d_call: TRBD1
j_call: TRBJ1-6
cdr3_nt: TGTGCCAGCAGTGACGAACAGGGGTATAATTCACCCCTCCACTTT
cdr3_aa: CASSDEQGYNSPLHF

clone_size: few
v_call: TRBV11-2
d_call: .
j_call: TRBJ2-3
cdr3_nt: TGTGCCAGCAGCTTCGGAGCTAGCACAGATACGCAGTATTTT
cdr3_aa: CASSFGASTDTQYF

clone_size: once
v_call: TRBV2
d_call: TRBD1
j_call: TRBJ2-7
cdr3_nt: TGTGCCAGCAGTCGACAGGGGGCGCGGGGAAGACTGGGGTACTTC
cdr3_aa: CASSRQGARGRLGYF

clone_size: .
v_call: TRBV5-4
d_call: .
j_call: TRBJ2-5
cdr3_nt: TGTGCCAGCAGCTTCACAGGGTCACACGAAGAGACCCAGTACTTC
cdr3_aa: CASSFTGSHEETQYF

clone_size: .
v_call: TRBV10-3
d_call: TRBD1
j_call: TRBJ2-7
cdr3_nt: TGTGCCAGCAGTAGACAGGGGCGGTACGAGCAGTACTTC
cdr3_aa: CASSRQGRYEQYF

clone_size: once
v_call: TRBV20-1
d_call: .
j_call: TRBJ2-7
cdr3_nt: TGCAGTGCTAGAGTGGGCTACGAGCAGTACTTC
cdr3_aa: CSARVGYEQYF

clone_size: .
v_call: TRBV19
d_call: .
j_call: TRBJ2-2
cdr3_nt: TGTGCCAGTAGGCAGACTACGAACACCGGGGAGCTGTTTTTT
cdr3_aa: CASRQTTNTGELFF

clone_size: .
v_call: TRBV19
d_call: TRBD1
j_call: TRBJ1-1
cdr3_nt: TGTGCCAGTACACAGACAGGGGGCAACACTGAAGCTTTCTTT
cdr3_aa: CASTQTGGNTEAFF

clone_size: few
v_call: TRBV6-1
d_call: TRBD1
j_call: TRBJ1-2
cdr3_nt: TGTGCCAGCAGAGAGACAGGGATAGCCTATGGCTACACCTTC
cdr3_aa: CASRETGIAYGYTF

clone_size: .
v_call: TRBV6-1
d_call: TRBD1
j_call: TRBJ1-6
cdr3_nt: TGTGCCAGCAGTAGGACAGGGGTGAATTCACCCCTCCACTTT
cdr3_aa: CASSRTGVNSPLHF

clone_size: few
v_call: TRBV6-1
d_call: .
j_call: TRBJ1-2
cdr3_nt: TGTGCCAGCGACAATAATAACTATGGCTACACCTTC
cdr3_aa: CASDNNNYGYTF

clone_size: .
v_call: TRBV12-3/TRBV12-4
d_call: TRBD1
j_call: TRBJ1-2
cdr3_nt: TGTGCCAGCAGCTCGGACAGGGTCTATGGCTACACCTTC
cdr3_aa: CASSSDRVYGYTF

clone_size: .
v_call: TRBV6-5
d_call: .
j_call: TRBJ2-1
cdr3_nt: TGTGCCAGCAGTTACTCGTGGGGAGGCAATGAGCAGTTCTTC
cdr3_aa: CASSYSWGGNEQFF

clone_size: few
v_call: TRBV27
d_call: .
j_call: TRBJ2-1
cdr3_nt: TGTGCCAGCAGTTTGGTCAGGGGGGGCTCCCAGTTCTTC
cdr3_aa: CASSLVRGGSQFF

clone_size: .
v_call: TRBV7-2
d_call: TRBD1
j_call: TRBJ2-2
cdr3_nt: TGTGCCAGCACCAAGACAGGGGGCTATACCGGGGAGCTGTTTTTT
cdr3_aa: CASTKTGGYTGELFF

clone_size: few
v_call: TRBV28
d_call: .
j_call: TRBJ1-2
cdr3_nt: TGTGCCGCCCGGGACAAAGGCTACACCTTC
cdr3_aa: CAARDKGYTF

clone_size: few
v_call: TRBV7-2
d_call: .
j_call: TRBJ1-1
cdr3_nt: TGTGCCAGCAGCTCCGGCCTGGTGGTCTTGAACACTGAAGCTTTCTTT
cdr3_aa: CASSSGLVVLNTEAFF

clone_size: .
v_call: TRBV28
d_call: .
j_call: TRBJ1-5
cdr3_nt: TGTGCCAGCAGTGCCGGACCGAGGAATCAGCCCCAGCATTTT
cdr3_aa: CASSAGPRNQPQHF

clone_size: .
v_call: TRBV6-1
d_call: TRBD2
j_call: TRBJ2-3
cdr3_nt: TGTGCCAGCAGTGAAGGGACTAGTGCAGATACGCAGTATTTT
cdr3_aa: CASSEGTSADTQYF

clone_size: .
v_call: TRBV6-1
d_call: TRBD1
j_call: TRBJ2-7
cdr3_nt: TGTGCCACCGGGACAGAAGTCTACGAGCAGTACTTC
cdr3_aa: CATGTEVYEQYF

clone_size: .
v_call: TRBV27
d_call: .
j_call: TRBJ2-5
cdr3_nt: TGTGCCAGCAGTTCCTTGGGGGAGACCCAGTACTTC
cdr3_aa: CASSSLGETQYF

clone_size: .
v_call: TRBV6-2/TRBV6-3
d_call: TRBD1
j_call: TRBJ2-7
cdr3_nt: TGTGCCAGCAGTGGCGGACAGGTCCAGTACTTC
cdr3_aa: CASSGGQVQYF

clone_size: .
v_call: TRBV7-2
d_call: .
j_call: TRBJ2-3
cdr3_nt: TGTGCCAGCAGTCGTATCCCAGGGGATACGCAGTATTTT
cdr3_aa: CASSRIPGDTQYF

clone_size: few
v_call: TRBV6-1
d_call: TRBD1
j_call: TRBJ1-2
cdr3_nt: TGTGCCAGCAGCACCGACAGGGGGAATGGCTACACCTTC
cdr3_aa: CASSTDRGNGYTF

clone_size: .
v_call: TRBV5-4
d_call: .
j_call: TRBJ2-5
cdr3_nt: TGTGCCAGCAGCTTGAGGACTCCTGCCCAAGAGACCCAGTACTTC
cdr3_aa: CASSLRTPAQETQYF

clone_size: few
v_call: TRBV28
d_call: TRBD1
j_call: TRBJ1-1
cdr3_nt: TGTGCCAGCAGTTTATGGGACAGGGCGGGGCACACTGAAGCTTTCTTT
cdr3_aa: CASSLWDRAGHTEAFF

clone_size: .
v_call: TRBV29-1
d_call: .
j_call: TRBJ2-1
cdr3_nt: TGCAGCGTTGGGGGAGGGGGGTACAATGAGCAGTTCTTC
cdr3_aa: CSVGGGGYNEQFF

clone_size: few
v_call: TRBV30
d_call: .
j_call: TRBJ1-1
cdr3_nt: TGTGCCTGGAGCCAAGGACACGTCAACGCTGAAGCTTTCTTT
cdr3_aa: CAWSQGHVNAEAFF

clone_size: .
v_call: TRBV20-1
d_call: .
j_call: TRBJ1-4
cdr3_nt: TGCAGTGCTCACCGGGCCGGGAATGAAAAACTGTTTTTT
cdr3_aa: CSAHRAGNEKLFF

clone_size: .
v_call: TRBV2
d_call: .
j_call: TRBJ2-3
cdr3_nt: TGTGCCAGCAGTGTTTGGATTAGCACAGAAACGCAGTATTTT
cdr3_aa: CASSVWISTETQYF

clone_size: .
v_call: TRBV24-1
d_call: .
j_call: TRBJ2-7
cdr3_nt: TGTGCCACCAGGGGAGCCAGGGGCGAGCAGTACTTC
cdr3_aa: CATRGARGEQYF

clone_size: .
v_call: TRBV6-1
d_call: TRBD2
j_call: TRBJ2-1
cdr3_nt: TGTGCCAGCAAAGAGCTAGCGGCAAACAATGAGCAGTTCTTC
cdr3_aa: CASKELAANNEQFF

clone_size: few
v_call: TRBV7-9
d_call: .
j_call: TRBJ1-5
cdr3_nt: TGTGCCAGCAGCCGGGATTCTAGCAATCAGCCCCAGCATTTT
cdr3_aa: CASSRDSSNQPQHF

clone_size: once
v_call: TRBV27
d_call: .
j_call: TRBJ2-7
cdr3_nt: TGTGCCAGCAGTTTAACCGGGGGTTCCTACGAGCAGTACTTC
cdr3_aa: CASSLTGGSYEQYF